This T cell receptor (beta chain) was retrieved from a study of CD8 T cells in Susac syndrome. The sequenced target, TCR beta, came from blood CD8+ and CD4+ T cells. TEMRA cells were FACS-enriched, while CD8+ and CD4+ T cells were negatively isolated. Random hexamers served to reverse transcribe roughly 0.45 to 1 ug RNA. One entry per CDR3 protein, called by TCRdb with MiXCR from the immunoSEQ multiplex PCR reads. The sample consists of around 130,000 distinct CDR3 sequences, roughly 96% of them appearing once. This clonotype was seen a single time. In germline, CDR1 is KGHDR, CDR2 SFDVKD. The CDR3 contains 12 residues. V was shortened by 3 bases and J by 8 bases, with 9 bases between the two germline ends.

Sequencing input: CD4+ T cells from PBMCs. The receptor was isolated from a human donor in good health. The chain has TRBV24-1 and TRBJ1-2; D gene unclear. CDR3 sequence (DNA): TGTGCCACCAGTGATACAGCGATCGGCTACACCTTC. This codes for CATSDTAIGYTF.